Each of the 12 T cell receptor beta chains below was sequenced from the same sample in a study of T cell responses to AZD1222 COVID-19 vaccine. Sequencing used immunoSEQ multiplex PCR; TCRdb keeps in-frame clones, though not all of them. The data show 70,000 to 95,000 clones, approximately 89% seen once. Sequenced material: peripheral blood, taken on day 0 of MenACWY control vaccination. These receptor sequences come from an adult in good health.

CDR3 DNA sequence: TGTGCCAGCAGCCAAGAGGGACTTTGGGACACCATATATTTT. It translates to CASSQEGLWDTIYF. The genes are TRBV3-1 (or the pseudogene TRBV3-2) and TRBJ1-3; perhaps TRBD1 as D (5 bases). V gave up 0 bases and J gave up 8 bases, with 11 bases separating them. From germline, CDR1 is LGHDT and CDR2 YNNKEL (reference sequence). There are 14 residues in the CDR3.

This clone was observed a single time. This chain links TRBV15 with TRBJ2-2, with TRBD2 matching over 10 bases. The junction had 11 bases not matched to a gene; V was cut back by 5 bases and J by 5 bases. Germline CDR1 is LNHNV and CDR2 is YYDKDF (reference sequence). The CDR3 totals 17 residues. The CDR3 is CATSESYILAGTGELFF. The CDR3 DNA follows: TGTGCCACCAGCGAGAGCTATATACTAGCGGGGACCGGGGAGCTGTTTTTT.

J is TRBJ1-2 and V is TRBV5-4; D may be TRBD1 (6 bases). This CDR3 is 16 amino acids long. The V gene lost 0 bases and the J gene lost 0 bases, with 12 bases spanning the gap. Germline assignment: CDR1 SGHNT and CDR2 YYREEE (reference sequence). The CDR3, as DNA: TGTGCCAGCAGCTTGGGCACCGGGACAACTAACTATGGCTACACCTTC. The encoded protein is CASSLGTGTTNYGYTF. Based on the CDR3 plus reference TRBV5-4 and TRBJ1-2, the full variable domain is ETGVTQSPTHLIKTRGQQVTLRCSSQSGHNTVSWYQQALGQGPQFIFQYYREEENGRGNFPPRFSGLQFPNYSSELNVNALELDDSALYLCASSLGTGTTNYGYTFGSGTRLTVV.

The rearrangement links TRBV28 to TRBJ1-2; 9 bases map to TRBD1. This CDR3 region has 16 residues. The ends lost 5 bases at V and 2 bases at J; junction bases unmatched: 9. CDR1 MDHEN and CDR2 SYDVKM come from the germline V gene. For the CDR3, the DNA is TGTGCCAGCAGTATTATGTATGGACAGGGGAACTATGGCTACACCTTC. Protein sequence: CASSIMYGQGNYGYTF.

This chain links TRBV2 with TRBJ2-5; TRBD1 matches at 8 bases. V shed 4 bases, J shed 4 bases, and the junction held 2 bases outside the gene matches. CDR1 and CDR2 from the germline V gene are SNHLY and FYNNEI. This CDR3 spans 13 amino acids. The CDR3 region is CASSVDRAETQYF. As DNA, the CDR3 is TGTGCCAGCAGTGTGGACAGGGCAGAGACCCAGTACTTC.

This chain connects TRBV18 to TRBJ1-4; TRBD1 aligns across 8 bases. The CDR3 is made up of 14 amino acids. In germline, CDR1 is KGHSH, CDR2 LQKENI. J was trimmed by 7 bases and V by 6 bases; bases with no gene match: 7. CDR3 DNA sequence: TGTGCCAGCTCGGCGACAGGGGCGGGTGAAAAACTGTTTTTT. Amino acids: CASSATGAGEKLFF.

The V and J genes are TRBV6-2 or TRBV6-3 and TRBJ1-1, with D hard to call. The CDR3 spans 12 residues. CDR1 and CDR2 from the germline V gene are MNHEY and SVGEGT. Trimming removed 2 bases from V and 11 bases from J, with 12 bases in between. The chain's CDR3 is CASSYRPGGAFF. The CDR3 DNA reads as TGTGCCAGCAGTTACCGGCCCGGAGGGGCTTTCTTT.

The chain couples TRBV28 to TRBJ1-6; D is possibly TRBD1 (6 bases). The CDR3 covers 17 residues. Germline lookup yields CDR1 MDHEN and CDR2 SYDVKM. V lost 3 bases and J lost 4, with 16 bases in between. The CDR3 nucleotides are TGTGCCAGCAGTTTCAGGGGCGGGGGATCTTATAATTCACCCCTCCACTTT. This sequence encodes CASSFRGGGSYNSPLHF. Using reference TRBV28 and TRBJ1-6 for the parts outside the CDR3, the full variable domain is DVKVTQSSRYLVKRTGEKVFLECVQDMDHENMFWYRQDPGLGLRLIYFSYDVKMKEKGDIPEGYSVSREKKERFSLILESASTNQTSMYLCASSFRGGGSYNSPLHFGNGTRLTVT.

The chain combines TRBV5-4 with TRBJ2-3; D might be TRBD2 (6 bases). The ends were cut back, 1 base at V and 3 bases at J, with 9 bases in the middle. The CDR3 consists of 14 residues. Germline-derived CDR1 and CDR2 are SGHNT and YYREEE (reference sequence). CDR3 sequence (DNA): TGTGCCAGCAGCTTGCGCGCGGGGACAGATACGCAGTATTTT. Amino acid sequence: CASSLRAGTDTQYF. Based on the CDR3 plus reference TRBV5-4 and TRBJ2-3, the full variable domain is ETGVTQSPTHLIKTRGQQVTLRCSSQSGHNTVSWYQQALGQGPQFIFQYYREEENGRGNFPPRFSGLQFPNYSSELNVNALELDDSALYLCASSLRAGTDTQYFGPGTRLTVL.

The CDR3 nucleotides are TGTGCCAGCAGTTACCTCAAGAACACCGGGGAGCTGTTTTTT. It yields the protein CASSYLKNTGELFF. The genes are TRBV6-2 or TRBV6-3 and TRBJ2-2, with no clear D. There are 14 residues in the CDR3. With 2 bases removed from V and 1 base from J, the gap between germline ends came to 5 bases. Germline loops: CDR1 MNHEY, CDR2 SVGEGT.

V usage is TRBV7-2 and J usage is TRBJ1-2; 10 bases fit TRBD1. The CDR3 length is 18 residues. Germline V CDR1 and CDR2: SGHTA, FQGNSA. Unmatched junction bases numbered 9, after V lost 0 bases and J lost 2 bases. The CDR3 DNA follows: TGTGCCAGCAGCTTAGCGATGAGACAGGGGGCGGGGAACTATGGCTACACCTTC. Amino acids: CASSLAMRQGAGNYGYTF.

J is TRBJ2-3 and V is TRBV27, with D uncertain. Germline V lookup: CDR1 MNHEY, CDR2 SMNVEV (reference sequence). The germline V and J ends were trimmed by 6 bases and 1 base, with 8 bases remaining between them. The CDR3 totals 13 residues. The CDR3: CASSQSRTDTQYF. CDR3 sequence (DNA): TGTGCCAGCAGCCAGTCCCGCACAGATACGCAGTATTTT.